This T cell receptor beta chain was captured in a study of blood T cell repertoires in COVID-19. At the level of the study: The United States, Italy and Spain supplied acute and convalescent COVID-19 samples. Sample material is recorded as cDNA or gDNA derived from T cells, B-cell-depleted T cells, or PBMCs.

In the study's own analysis: Estimated nucleated cell counts came from reference gene primer amplification. Measured with immunoSEQ multiplex PCR; TCRdb has only the in-frame clones, and not every one. V and J calls and clone size are those listed in that table; D and trimming were worked out from the DNA. Among 140,000 or so clones, roughly 80% were seen once, and the ten largest hold over 15%. This clone has just a few counts. This receptor was taken from a man aged 45 to 65 with acute or convalescent COVID-19. Sequencing was done on a sample of peripheral blood.

The CDR3 nucleotides read TGTGCCAGCAGCTTAGTGGAGGACAGGGCATACTTC. Its translation: CASSLVEDRAYF. V and J are TRBV7-9 and TRBJ2-7; 8 bases agree with TRBD1. Germline CDR1 SEHNR, CDR2 FQNEAQ (reference sequence). CDR3 size: 12 residues. J gave up 13 bases and V 1 base, and 6 bases lay outside the gene matches. The full variable domain, rest sourced from reference TRBV7-9 and TRBJ2-7, is DTGVSQNPRHKITKRGQNVTFRCDPISEHNRLYWYRQTLGQGPEFLTYFQNEAQLEKSRLLSDRFSAERPKGSFSTLEIQRTEQGDSAMYLCASSLVEDRAYFGPGTRLTVT.